This T cell receptor beta chain was obtained from a study of response to subunit inactivated influenza vaccine. In this sample, this clonotype turned up a few times. The target antigen is unknown. Study-level findings and limits: Authors suggested few new T cells are recruited by each seasonal influenza vaccination.

Germline values: CDR1 SQVTM, CDR2 ANQGSEA. The CDR3 loop spans 12 amino acids. V dropped 6 bases and J dropped 4; count of bases not matched to a gene: 5. TCRdb passed the RT-PCR reads through MiXCR, listing each CDR3 protein once. The data show almost 250,000 distinct CDR3 sequences, more than 9% seen once. The receptor comes from a man aged 50 to 60 who received an inactivated influenza vaccine. The material was non-naive T cells sorted from PBMCs, obtained 14 days before vaccination. J is TRBJ2-5 and V is TRBV29-1, with 7 bases identical to TRBD1. CDR3 bases: TGCAGCGTAAGACAGGGTCGAGAGACCCAGTACTTC. It translates to CSVRQGRETQYF. Variable domain in full (rest from reference TRBV29-1 and TRBJ2-5): SAVISQKPSRDICQRGTSLTIQCQVDSQVTMMFWYRQQPGQSLTLIATANQGSEATYESGFVIDKFPISRPNLTFSTLTVSNMSPEDSSIYLCSVRQGRETQYFGPGTRLLVL.